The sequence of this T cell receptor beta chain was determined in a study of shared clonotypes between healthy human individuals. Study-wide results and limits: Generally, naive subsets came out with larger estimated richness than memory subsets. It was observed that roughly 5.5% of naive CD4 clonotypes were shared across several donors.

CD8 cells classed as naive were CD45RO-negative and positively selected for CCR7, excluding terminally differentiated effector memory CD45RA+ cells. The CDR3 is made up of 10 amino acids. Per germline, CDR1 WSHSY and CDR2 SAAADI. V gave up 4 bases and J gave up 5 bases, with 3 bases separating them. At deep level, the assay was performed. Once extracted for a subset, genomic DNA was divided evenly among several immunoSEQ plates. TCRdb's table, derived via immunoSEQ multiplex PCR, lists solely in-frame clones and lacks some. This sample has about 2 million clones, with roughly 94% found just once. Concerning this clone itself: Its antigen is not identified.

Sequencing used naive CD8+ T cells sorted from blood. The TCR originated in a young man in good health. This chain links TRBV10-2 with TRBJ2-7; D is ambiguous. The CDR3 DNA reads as TGCGCCAGCAGTGCGGACGAGCAGTACTTC. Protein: CASSADEQYF.